Listed below are T cell receptor beta chains from one sample, sequenced in a study of blood T cell repertoires in COVID-19. Some clones are missing from TCRdb's copy, which holds only in-frame ones; the method was immunoSEQ multiplex PCR. Among approximately 250,000 clones listed, 70% to 90% were seen once. The sequenced material came from PBMCs or T cells enriched from blood (not recorded which). Receptors originate from a woman aged 25 to 39 with acute COVID-19. Both conserved end residues are part of each CDR3. The order of the fields is clone size, J gene, V gene, D gene, CDR3 protein, CDR3 DNA. The D gene is left open where the match is weak. Where a row states a size, it is once, few, many or the class of an expanded clone; other rows omit it.

NA | TRBJ2-1 | TRBV5-1 | TRBD1 | CASSQGGTGNNEQFF | TGCGCCAGCAGCCAGGGAGGGACAGGGAACAATGAGCAGTTCTTC
NA | TRBJ1-4 | TRBV7-2 | NA | CAGSPVATNEKLFF | TGTGCCGGCAGCCCAGTGGCAACTAATGAAAAACTGTTTTTT
NA | TRBJ2-2 | TRBV18 | NA | CASSPQGLQTTGELFF | TGTGCCAGCTCACCGCAGGGGCTCCAAACCACCGGGGAGCTGTTTTTT
NA | TRBJ1-2 | TRBV14 | NA | CASSHGTIGGYTF | TGTGCCAGCAGCCATGGGACAATTGGTGGCTACACCTTC
NA | TRBJ2-5 | TRBV24-1 | TRBD2 | CATSDSRGAGGPRETQYF | TGTGCCACCAGTGATTCTCGGGGAGCGGGAGGGCCGCGGGAGACCCAGTACTTC
NA | TRBJ1-1 | TRBV6-5 | NA | CASSSYSRGNTEAFF | TGTGCCAGCAGTTCATATTCAAGGGGGAACACTGAAGCTTTCTTT
NA | TRBJ1-5 | TRBV5-1 | NA | CASSLDGISNQPQHF | TGCGCCAGCAGCCTGGACGGGATAAGCAATCAGCCCCAGCATTTT
NA | TRBJ1-2 | TRBV6-5 | TRBD1 | CASRTQQGADYGYTF | TGTGCCAGCAGGACGCAACAGGGGGCAGACTATGGCTACACCTTC
NA | TRBJ2-3 | TRBV11-1 | TRBD2 | CASSSPHLAGTQYF | TGTGCCAGCAGCTCCCCACATTTAGCGGGTACGCAGTATTTT
NA | TRBJ2-7 | TRBV15 | TRBD2 | CATSRGGGAQGEQYF | TGTGCCACCAGCAGAGGCGGGGGGGCACAGGGCGAGCAGTACTTC
NA | TRBJ2-7 | TRBV7-9 | NA | CASSLDRGNDEQYF | TGTGCCAGCAGCTTAGATCGGGGAAATGACGAGCAGTACTTC
NA | TRBJ1-6 | TRBV30 | NA | CAWTRPGIGSPLHF | TGTGCCTGGACCCGCCCCGGGATTGGTTCACCCCTCCACTTT
once | TRBJ2-7 | TRBV28 | NA | CASSLFQEQYF | TGTGCCAGCAGTTTATTTCAGGAGCAGTACTTC
NA | TRBJ2-6 | TRBV28 | NA | CASVLSGANVLTF | TGTGCCAGCGTTCTATCTGGGGCCAACGTCCTGACTTTC
NA | TRBJ2-3 | TRBV5-1 | TRBD2 | CASSFTPSGSSDTQYF | TGCGCCAGCAGTTTTACCCCTAGCGGGAGTTCGGATACGCAGTATTTT
NA | TRBJ2-7 | TRBV7-2 | NA | CASSPPRGIFAYEQYF | TGTGCCAGCAGCCCCCCCCGCGGGATATTCGCCTACGAGCAGTACTTC
NA | TRBJ2-5 | TRBV7-2 | TRBD1 | CASSFKDRVGLETQYF | TGTGCCAGCAGCTTTAAGGACAGGGTCGGGTTAGAGACCCAGTACTTC
NA | TRBJ2-3 | TRBV5-1 | TRBD2 | CASSFGASGTTDTQYF | TGCGCCAGCAGCTTCGGGGCTAGCGGGACCACAGATACGCAGTATTTT
NA | TRBJ1-1 | TRBV25-1 | TRBD1 | CASSGTGGVWPDTEAFF | TGTGCCAGCAGTGGTACAGGGGGCGTCTGGCCTGACACTGAAGCTTTCTTT
once | TRBJ1-4 | TRBV6-4 | TRBD1 | CASSARTGINEKLFF | TGTGCCAGCAGTGCCCGGACAGGTATTAATGAAAAACTGTTTTTT
NA | TRBJ2-2 | TRBV9 | TRBD1 | CASGLQGATVGTGELFF | TGTGCCAGCGGATTACAGGGGGCGACCGTTGGCACCGGGGAGCTGTTTTTT
NA | TRBJ2-7 | TRBV9 | NA | CASSVGGGGEKYF | TGTGCCAGCAGCGTAGGAGGCGGCGGGGAGAAGTACTTC
NA | TRBJ2-3 | TRBV28 | TRBD2 | CASSFSRELPDTQYF | TGTGCCAGCAGTTTTTCGCGGGAGCTCCCAGATACGCAGTATTTT
NA | TRBJ2-5 | TRBV24-1 | NA | CATREEGPQETQYF | TGTGCCACCAGAGAGGAGGGTCCACAGGAGACCCAGTACTTC
NA | TRBJ2-7 | TRBV30 | NA | CAWGRVYEQYF | TGTGCCTGGGGTCGAGTTTACGAGCAGTACTTC
NA | TRBJ2-3 | TRBV4-2 | NA | CASSQGTGLLMTDTQYF | TGTGCCAGCAGCCAGGGTACTGGACTCCTCATGACAGATACGCAGTATTTT
NA | TRBJ2-2 | TRBV6-4 | NA | CASRQQGSGTGELFF | TGTGCCAGCAGGCAACAGGGATCTGGGACCGGGGAGCTGTTTTTT
NA | TRBJ2-3 | TRBV5-1 | NA | CASSLRGIGTDTQYF | TGCGCCAGCAGCTTGAGGGGAATCGGCACAGATACGCAGTATTTT
NA | TRBJ1-2 | TRBV18 | TRBD1 | CASSLSLTGANYGYTF | TGTGCCAGCTCACTATCTCTGACAGGGGCCAACTATGGCTACACCTTC
NA | TRBJ2-5 | TRBV29-1 | TRBD2 | CAHGGGPQETQYF | TGTGCGCATGGGGGGGGTCCTCAAGAGACCCAGTACTTC
NA | TRBJ2-3 | TRBV7-2 | TRBD2 | CASSLGPSGSTDTQYF | TGTGCCAGCAGCTTAGGTCCTAGCGGGAGCACAGATACGCAGTATTTT
NA | TRBJ2-3 | TRBV6-5 | TRBD1 | CASSGTGTGRDTQYF | TGTGCCAGCAGCGGGACCGGGACAGGGAGAGATACGCAGTATTTT
NA | TRBJ2-3 | TRBV10-3 | NA | CAISESRGRATDTQYF | TGTGCCATCAGTGAGTCGCGGGGGCGGGCTACAGATACGCAGTATTTT
NA | TRBJ2-1 | TRBV6-5 | NA | CASSPLEFEQFF | TGTGCCAGCAGCCCGCTAGAATTTGAGCAGTTCTTC
NA | TRBJ2-2 | TRBV18 | NA | CASSPASGELFF | TGTGCCAGCTCACCAGCGTCCGGGGAGCTGTTTTTT
NA | TRBJ2-7 | TRBV7-9 | NA | CASSLTTTSEQYF | TGTGCCAGCAGCTTAACGACAACCTCCGAGCAGTACTTC